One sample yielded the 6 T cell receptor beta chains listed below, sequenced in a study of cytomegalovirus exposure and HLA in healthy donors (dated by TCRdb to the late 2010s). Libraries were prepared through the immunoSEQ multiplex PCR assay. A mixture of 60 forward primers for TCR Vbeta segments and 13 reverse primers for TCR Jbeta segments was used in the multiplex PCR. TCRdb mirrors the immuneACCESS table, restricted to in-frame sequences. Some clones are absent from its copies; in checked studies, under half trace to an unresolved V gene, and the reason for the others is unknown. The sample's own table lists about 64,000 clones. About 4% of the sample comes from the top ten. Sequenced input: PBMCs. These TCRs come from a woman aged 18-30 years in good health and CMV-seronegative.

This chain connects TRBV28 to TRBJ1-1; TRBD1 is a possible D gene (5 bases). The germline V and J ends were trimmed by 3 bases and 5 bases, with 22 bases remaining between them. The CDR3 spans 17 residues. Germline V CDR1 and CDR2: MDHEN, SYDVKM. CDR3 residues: CASSLREGLPGGTEAFF. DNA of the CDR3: TGTGCCAGCAGTTTGCGGGAGGGACTCCCCGGGGGGACTGAAGCTTTCTTT.

The CDR3 DNA follows: TGTGCCAGCAGCTTGAGCGGGGTCACAGATACGCAGTATTTT. Translated, it gives CASSLSGVTDTQYF. The chain joins TRBV5-4 to TRBJ2-3; 7 nucleotides match TRBD2. The length of the CDR3 is 14 residues. In germline, CDR1 is SGHNT, CDR2 YYREEE (reference sequence). Unmatched junction bases numbered 1, after V lost 1 base and J lost 2 bases.

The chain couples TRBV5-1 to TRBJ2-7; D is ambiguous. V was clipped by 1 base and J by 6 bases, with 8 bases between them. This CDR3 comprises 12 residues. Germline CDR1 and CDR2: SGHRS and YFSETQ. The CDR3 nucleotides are TGCGCCAGCAGCTTGACCGGGTTCGAGCAGTACTTC. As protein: CASSLTGFEQYF.

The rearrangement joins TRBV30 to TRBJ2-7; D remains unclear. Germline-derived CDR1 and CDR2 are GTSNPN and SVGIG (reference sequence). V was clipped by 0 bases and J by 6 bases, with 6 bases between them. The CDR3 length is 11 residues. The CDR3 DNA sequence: TGTGCCTGGAGTGTTAGAGGCGAGCAGTACTTC. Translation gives CAWSVRGEQYF.

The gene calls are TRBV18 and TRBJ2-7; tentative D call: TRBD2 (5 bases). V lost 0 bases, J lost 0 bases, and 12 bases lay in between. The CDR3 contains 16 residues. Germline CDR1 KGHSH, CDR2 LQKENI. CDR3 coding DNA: TGTGCCAGCTCACCACCTGAGGGAAGGAGCTCCTACGAGCAGTACTTC. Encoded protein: CASSPPEGRSSYEQYF.

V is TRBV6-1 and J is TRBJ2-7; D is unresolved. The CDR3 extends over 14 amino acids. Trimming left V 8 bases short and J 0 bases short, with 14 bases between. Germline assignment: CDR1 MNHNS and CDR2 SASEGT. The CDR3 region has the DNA TGTGCCAGCTTCGAGGAATTGACCTCCTACGAGCAGTACTTC. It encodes CASFEELTSYEQYF.